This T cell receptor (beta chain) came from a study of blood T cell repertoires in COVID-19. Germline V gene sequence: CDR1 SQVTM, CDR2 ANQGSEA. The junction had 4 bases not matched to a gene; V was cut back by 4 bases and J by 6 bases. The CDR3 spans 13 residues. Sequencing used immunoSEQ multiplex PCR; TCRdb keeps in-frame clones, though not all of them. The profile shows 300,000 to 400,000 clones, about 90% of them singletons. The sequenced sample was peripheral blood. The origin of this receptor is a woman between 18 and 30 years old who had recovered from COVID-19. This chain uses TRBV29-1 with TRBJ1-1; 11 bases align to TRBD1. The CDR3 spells CSVGGQGASEAFF. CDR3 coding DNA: TGCAGCGTTGGCGGACAGGGGGCTTCTGAAGCTTTCTTT.